This is a list of T cell receptor beta chains from one sample in a study of blood T cell repertoires in COVID-19. This table comes from immunoSEQ multiplex PCR, and its TCRdb copy is limited to in-frame clones, with some not included. Of roughly 49,000 clones listed, approximately 87% are singletons. Sequences were obtained from peripheral blood. All receptors come from a human donor in a cohort sampled during active COVID-19. Both conserved end residues are part of each CDR3. D genes are given only for firm matches. A clone size is listed for some rows: how often the clone was seen (once, few, many), or a class if it is expanded.

TRBJ2-1,15,TRBV6-2/TRBV6-3,-,TRBD2,TGTGCCAGCAGTCCCGGTGGGGGGGGTTACAATGAGCAGTTCTTC,CASSPGGGGYNEQFF
TRBJ1-1,15,TRBV11-3,-,TRBD1,TGTGCCAGCAGCTACGGACAGGGGGCGTCGGGGGAAGCTTTCTTT,CASSYGQGASGEAFF
TRBJ1-2,14,TRBV6-5,-,-,TGTGCCAGCAGCAGTAATCCAGGCGACTATGGCTACACCTTC,CASSSNPGDYGYTF
TRBJ2-2,16,TRBV5-4,-,-,TGTGCCAGCAACGACCCAACAGGATTGAACACCGGGGAGCTGTTTTTT,CASNDPTGLNTGELFF
TRBJ1-4,15,TRBV9,-,TRBD1,TGTGCCAGCAGCTCAGGGGGACACCCTAATGAAAAACTGTTTTTT,CASSSGGHPNEKLFF
TRBJ2-1,16,TRBV7-3,once,TRBD1,TGTGCCAGCAGTCGGGACAGCTCTAGCTCCTACAATGAGCAGTTCTTC,CASSRDSSSSYNEQFF
TRBJ1-2,15,TRBV6-5,-,-,TGTGCCAGCAGTTACGGGGGAGGGGAGAACTATGGCTACACCTTC,CASSYGGGENYGYTF
TRBJ1-2,15,TRBV28,-,-,TGTGCCAGCAGTGAGAAAACAGGTTTTCTCTATGGCTACACCTTC,CASSEKTGFLYGYTF
TRBJ1-2,13,TRBV5-6,-,-,TGTGCCAGCAGCAGTCAGGCCCACTATGGCTACACCTTC,CASSSQAHYGYTF
TRBJ1-2,14,TRBV6-4,-,TRBD1,TGTGCCAGCAAACTAGGACAGGGGGACTATGGCTACACCTTC,CASKLGQGDYGYTF
TRBJ1-1,14,TRBV6-5,once,TRBD1,TGTGCCAGCACCTTAGACAGGGGTGGGACTGAAGCTTTCTTT,CASTLDRGGTEAFF
TRBJ1-4,14,TRBV7-2,-,TRBD1,TGTGCCAGCAGCTGGGACAGACTTAATGAAAAACTGTTTTTT,CASSWDRLNEKLFF
TRBJ1-5,14,TRBV10-3,-,-,TGTGCCATCAGTGAGAGCAGGGACTATCAGCCCCAGCATTTT,CAISESRDYQPQHF
TRBJ2-7,14,TRBV28,-,-,TGTGCCAGCAGGTTACACGGCCGACTCTACGAGCAGTACTTC,CASRLHGRLYEQYF
TRBJ1-5,15,TRBV7-2,-,-,TGTGCCAGCAGCTTAGCTTTGGGGGAGGGGCAGCCCCAGCATTTT,CASSLALGEGQPQHF
TRBJ1-1,14,TRBV5-6,-,-,TGTGCCAGCAGCTTGGGTCAGGGGATCGCTGAAGCTTTCTTT,CASSLGQGIAEAFF